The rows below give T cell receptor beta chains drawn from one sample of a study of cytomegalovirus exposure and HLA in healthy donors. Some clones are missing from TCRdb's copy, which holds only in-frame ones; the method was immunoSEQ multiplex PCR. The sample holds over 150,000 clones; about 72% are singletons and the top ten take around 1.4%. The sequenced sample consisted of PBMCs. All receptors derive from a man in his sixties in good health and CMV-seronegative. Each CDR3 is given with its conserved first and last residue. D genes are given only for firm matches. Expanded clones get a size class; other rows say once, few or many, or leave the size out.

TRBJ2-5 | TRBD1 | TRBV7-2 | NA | TGTGCCAGCAGCTTCAGGGGGCTCGGGGAGACCCAGTACTTC | CASSFRGLGETQYF
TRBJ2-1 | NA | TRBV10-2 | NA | TGCGCCAGCAGTCCTTTGGCTGAGCAGTTCTTC | CASSPLAEQFF
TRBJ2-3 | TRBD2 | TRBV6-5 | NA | TGTGCCAGCAGTTCCCGGCTAGCGGTTTTTACGCAGTATTTT | CASSSRLAVFTQYF
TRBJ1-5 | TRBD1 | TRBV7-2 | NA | TGTGCCAGCAGCTGGACAGGGTCAGGGCATCAGCCCCAGCATTTT | CASSWTGSGHQPQHF
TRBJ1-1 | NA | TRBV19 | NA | TGTGCCAGTAAGGGGTGGGGAGGATTTGAGAACACTGAAGCTTTCTTT | CASKGWGGFENTEAFF
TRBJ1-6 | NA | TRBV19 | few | TGTGCCAGGTTCGGACAGTCACCCCTCCACTTT | CARFGQSPLHF
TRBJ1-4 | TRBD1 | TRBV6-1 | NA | TGTGCCAGCAGGAACTGGGGGACAGGAAATGAAAAACTGTTTTTT | CASRNWGTGNEKLFF
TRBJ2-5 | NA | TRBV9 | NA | TGTGCCAGCAGCGTAGTTCCCGGGAATCAAGAGACCCAGTACTTC | CASSVVPGNQETQYF
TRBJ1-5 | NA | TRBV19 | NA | TGTGCCAGTAGTATAGAGGAAGGGAGGAATCAGCCCCAGCATTTT | CASSIEEGRNQPQHF
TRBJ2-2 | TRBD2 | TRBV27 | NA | TGTGCCAGCAGTTGGGGACTAGCGAACACCGGGGAGCTGTTTTTT | CASSWGLANTGELFF
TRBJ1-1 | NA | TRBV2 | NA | TGTGCCAGCAGAGTGCTACAGGGGAACACTGAAGCTTTCTTT | CASRVLQGNTEAFF
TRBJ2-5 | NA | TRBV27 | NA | TGTGCCAGCAGTTTAGGGCCGGGGGAGACCCAGTACTTC | CASSLGPGETQYF
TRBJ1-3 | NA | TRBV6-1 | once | TGTGCCAGCAGTGAATTCTTCTCTGGAAACACCATATATTTT | CASSEFFSGNTIYF
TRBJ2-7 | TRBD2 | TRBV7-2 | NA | TGTGCCAGCAGCTTTATCACCGGGGGCGGGGGGGGCGAGCAGTACTTC | CASSFITGGGGGEQYF
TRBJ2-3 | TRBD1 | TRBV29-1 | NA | TGCAGCGTTGGGACAGGGGGCGCATCGGCAGATACGCAGTATTTT | CSVGTGGASADTQYF
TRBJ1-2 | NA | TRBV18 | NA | TGTGCCAGCTCACCGGAGACAGGTTCTAACTATGGCTACACCTTC | CASSPETGSNYGYTF
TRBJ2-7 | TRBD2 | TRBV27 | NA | TGTGCCAGCAGGGGACTAGCGGGAGCCCCACGTTCCTACGAGCAGTACTTC | CASRGLAGAPRSYEQYF
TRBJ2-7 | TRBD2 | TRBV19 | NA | TGTGCCAGTAGTACGATAGCGGGTAACCCCTACGAGCAGTACTTC | CASSTIAGNPYEQYF
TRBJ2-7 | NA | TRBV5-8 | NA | TGTGCCAGCAGCTTGGCGGCAGGGGAGCTATTATTCTCCTACGAGCAGTACTTC | CASSLAAGELLFSYEQYF
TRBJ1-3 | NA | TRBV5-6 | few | TGTGCCAGCAGCTTGGAAGTATCAGGGGCCGCGGGCACCATATATTTT | CASSLEVSGAAGTIYF
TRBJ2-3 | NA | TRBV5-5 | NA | TGTGCCAGCACACTCCCCGCCGGGGTGGCTACGCAGTATTTT | CASTLPAGVATQYF
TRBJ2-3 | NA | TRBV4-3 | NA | TGCGCCAGCAGCCAAGATTCAGGGGTTGGCACAGATACGCAGTATTTT | CASSQDSGVGTDTQYF
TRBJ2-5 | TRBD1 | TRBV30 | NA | TGTGCCTGGGACAGGGGGACGCGAGAGACCCAGTACTTC | CAWDRGTRETQYF
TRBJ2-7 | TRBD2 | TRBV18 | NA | TGTGCCAGCTCACCAGCGGGTAGCGGGGGAACCTACGAGCAGTACTTC | CASSPAGSGGTYEQYF
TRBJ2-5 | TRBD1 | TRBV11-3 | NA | TGTGCCAGCAGCCCTACCGGGACAGAGCAAGAGACCCAGTACTTC | CASSPTGTEQETQYF
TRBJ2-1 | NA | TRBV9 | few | TGTGCCAGCAGCGTCTCAGGGGGGACCTACAATGAGCAGTTCTTC | CASSVSGGTYNEQFF
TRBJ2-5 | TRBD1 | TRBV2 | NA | TGTGCCAGCAATCAGGGCCAGGGGGCTTTTGAGACCCAGTACTTC | CASNQGQGAFETQYF
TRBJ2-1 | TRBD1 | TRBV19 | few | TGTGCCAGTAGACTGGGACAGGGCCCATACAATGAGCAGTTCTTC | CASRLGQGPYNEQFF
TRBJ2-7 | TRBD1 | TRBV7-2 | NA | TGTGCCAGCACCCTGGGGGCCGGACAGGGGGCCGAGCAGTACTTC | CASTLGAGQGAEQYF
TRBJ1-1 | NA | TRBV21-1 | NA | TGTGCCAGCAGCAAAGGGAGGACGTTAATGATGAACACTGAAGCTTTCTTT | CASSKGRTLMMNTEAFF
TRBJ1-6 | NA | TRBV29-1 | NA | TGCAGCGTTGCGTCGGGGTTTAATTCACCCCTCCACTTT | CSVASGFNSPLHF
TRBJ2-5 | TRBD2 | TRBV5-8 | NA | TGTGCCAGCAGCCCGCGGGGGTTACAAGAGACCCAGTACTTC | CASSPRGLQETQYF
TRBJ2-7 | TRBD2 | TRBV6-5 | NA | TGTGCCAGCAGTTACGTAGCGGGAGGTTCCTACGAGCAGTACTTC | CASSYVAGGSYEQYF
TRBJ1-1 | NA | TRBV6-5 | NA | TGTGCCAGCAGGGAGCGAAACACTGAAGCTTTCTTT | CASRERNTEAFF
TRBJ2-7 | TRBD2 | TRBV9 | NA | TGTGCCAGCAGCCCCCGGGGGGGCTCTTCCCCCTACGAGCAGTACTTC | CASSPRGGSSPYEQYF
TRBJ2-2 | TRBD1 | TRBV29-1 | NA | TGCAGCGTTGGGACAGGGGGAAGCACCGGGGAGCTGTTTTTT | CSVGTGGSTGELFF
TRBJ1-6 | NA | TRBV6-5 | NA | TGTGCCACCTGTCCAGACAGACCAAATTCACCCCTCCACTTT | CATCPDRPNSPLHF
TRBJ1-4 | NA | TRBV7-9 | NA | TGTGCCAGCAGCTTAGATGGGGGCCCTAATGAAAAACTGTTTTTT | CASSLDGGPNEKLFF
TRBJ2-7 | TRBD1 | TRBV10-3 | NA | TGTGCCATCAGAACTACAGGGGGCGAGCAGTACTTC | CAIRTTGGEQYF
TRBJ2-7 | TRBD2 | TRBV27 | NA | TGTGCCAGCAGTTTCCGGGGGGGGTACGAGCAGTACTTC | CASSFRGGYEQYF
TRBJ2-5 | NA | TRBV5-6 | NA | TGTGCCAGCAGCTTGGGGACAACCCAAGAGACCCAGTACTTC | CASSLGTTQETQYF
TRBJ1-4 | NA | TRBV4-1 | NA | TGCGCCAGCAGCCAAGATCGGAGACAGGCAGCAACTAATGAAAAACTGTTTTTT | CASSQDRRQAATNEKLFF
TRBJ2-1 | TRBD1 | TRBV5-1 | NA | TGCGCCAGCAGCTTGGTTCAGGGGGCCTACAATGAGCAGTTCTTC | CASSLVQGAYNEQFF
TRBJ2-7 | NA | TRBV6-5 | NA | TGTGCCAGCAGTTACTCGACTTGGGACTCCTATGAGCAGTACTTC | CASSYSTWDSYEQYF
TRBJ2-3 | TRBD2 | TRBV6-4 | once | TGTGCCAGCACCCGGGGACCCAGCGGGAGGCAGGTGAGCGCAGATACGCAGTATTTT | CASTRGPSGRQVSADTQYF
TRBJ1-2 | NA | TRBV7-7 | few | TGTGCCTTAAACAGGGTTAACTATGGCTACACCTTC | CALNRVNYGYTF
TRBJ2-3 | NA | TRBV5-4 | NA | TGTGCCAGCAGCCTGGGGCTGCCCCCCACAGATACGCAGTATTTT | CASSLGLPPTDTQYF
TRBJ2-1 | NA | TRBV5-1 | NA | TGCGCCAGCAGCCCTGGACCCGGCCAGGGTGAGCAGTTCTTC | CASSPGPGQGEQFF
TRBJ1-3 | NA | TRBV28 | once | TGTGCCAGCAGTTTAGGACAGAGGAGCTCTGGAAACACCATATATTTT | CASSLGQRSSGNTIYF
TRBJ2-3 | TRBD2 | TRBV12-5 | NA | TGTGCTAGTGGGACTGGGACTAGCGGGAGTACAGATACGCAGTATTTT | CASGTGTSGSTDTQYF
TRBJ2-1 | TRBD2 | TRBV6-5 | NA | TGTGCCAGCATGGGGAGCGGGAGTTACAATGAGCAGTTCTTC | CASMGSGSYNEQFF